This T cell receptor (beta chain) was profiled in a study of T-cell reconstitution after alpha-beta-depleted transplantation in children. Unique molecular identifiers were built into the TCRbeta library. TCRdb reprocessed the PCR reads with MiXCR, giving one entry per CDR3 protein. The sample yields a few hundred thousand distinct CDR3 sequences, roughly 27% seen once. The table lists this clonotype with a few counts. Its antigen is not known. General observations from the study: The authors attributed T-cell counts and diversity one year after transplant mostly to newly produced T cells. After transplant, at about two months, alpha-beta T cells were reportedly derived from several hundred expanded graft clones. Some patients owed their high day-60 TCRbeta diversity to surviving recipient T cells and thymic progenitors.

V was trimmed by 3 bases and J by 4 bases, leaving 15 bases between them. CDR3 length: 16 residues. The germline V gene encodes CDR1 SEHNR and CDR2 FQNEAQ (reference sequence). The sequence was collected from a boy under two years old with Wiskott-Aldrich syndrome, due to receive a stem cell transplant. This specimen was PBMCs, taken before TCRalphabeta/CD19-depleted stem cell transplant. The V and J genes are TRBV7-9 and TRBJ2-2; D is perhaps TRBD1 (6 bases). CDR3 amino acids: CASSFSFRGGTGELFF. In DNA form, the CDR3 reads TGTGCCAGCAGCTTCAGTTTCAGGGGTGGCACCGGGGAGCTGTTTTTT.